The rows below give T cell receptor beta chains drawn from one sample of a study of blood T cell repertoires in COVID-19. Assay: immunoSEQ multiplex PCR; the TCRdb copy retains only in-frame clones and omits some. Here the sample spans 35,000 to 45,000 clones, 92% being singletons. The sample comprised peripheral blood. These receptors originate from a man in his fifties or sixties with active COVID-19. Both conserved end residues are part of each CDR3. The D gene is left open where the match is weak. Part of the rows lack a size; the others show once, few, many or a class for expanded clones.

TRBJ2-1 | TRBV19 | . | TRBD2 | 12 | CASSIQAGEKFF | TGTGCCAGTAGTATTCAAGCGGGAGAGAAGTTCTTC
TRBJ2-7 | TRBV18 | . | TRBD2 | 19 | CASSQKQGASGIKAYEQYF | TGTGCCAGCTCACAAAAGCAAGGGGCTAGCGGGATAAAGGCATACGAGCAGTACTTC
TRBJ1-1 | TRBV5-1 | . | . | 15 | CASRVSTGVLTEAFF | TGCGCCAGCAGAGTATCCACGGGGGTATTGACTGAAGCTTTCTTT
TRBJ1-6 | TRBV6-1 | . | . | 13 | CASSDRASSPLHF | TGTGCCAGCAGTGACAGGGCGAGTTCACCCCTCCACTTT
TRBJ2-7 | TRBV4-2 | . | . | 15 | CASSPGDDGTYEQYF | TGTGCCAGCAGCCCAGGGGATGACGGAACCTACGAGCAGTACTTC
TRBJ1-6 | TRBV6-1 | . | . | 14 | CASSEPRGGSPLHF | TGTGCCAGCAGTGAACCCAGGGGCGGATCACCCCTCCACTTT
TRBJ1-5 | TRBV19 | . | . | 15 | CASSLNRDGNQPQHF | TGTGCCAGTAGCCTAAACAGGGACGGCAATCAGCCCCAGCATTTT
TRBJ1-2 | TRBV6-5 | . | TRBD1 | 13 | CASSPQGVGGYTF | TGTGCCAGCAGTCCACAGGGGGTGGGAGGCTACACCTTC
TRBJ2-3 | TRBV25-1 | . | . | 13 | CASRDRSTDTQYF | TGTGCCAGCAGAGACAGAAGCACAGATACGCAGTATTTT
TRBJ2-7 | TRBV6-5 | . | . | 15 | CASRPSRGPLVEQYF | TGTGCCAGCAGACCTTCCCGGGGTCCCCTAGTCGAGCAGTACTTC
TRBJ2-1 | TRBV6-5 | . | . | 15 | CASSDSRSSYNEQFF | TGTGCCAGCAGTGACTCTCGGAGCTCCTACAATGAGCAGTTCTTC
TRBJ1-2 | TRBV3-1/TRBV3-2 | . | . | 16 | CASSQDFSGGDGGYTF | TGTGCCAGCAGCCAAGATTTTTCGGGGGGGGACGGTGGCTACACCTTC
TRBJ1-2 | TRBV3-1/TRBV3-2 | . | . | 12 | CASSQDVRGYTF | TGTGCCAGCAGCCAAGACGTTCGGGGCTACACCTTC
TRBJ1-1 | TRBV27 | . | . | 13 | CASSYRRNTEAFF | TGTGCCAGCAGTTATCGCAGGAACACTGAAGCTTTCTTT
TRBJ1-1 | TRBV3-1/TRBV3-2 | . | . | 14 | CASSQEGVQGEAFF | TGTGCCAGCAGCCAAGAGGGGGTACAGGGTGAAGCTTTCTTT
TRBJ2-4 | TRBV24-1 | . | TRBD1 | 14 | CATSDREAKNIQYF | TGTGCCACCTCGGACAGGGAGGCCAAAAACATTCAGTACTTC
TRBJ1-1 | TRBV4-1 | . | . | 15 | CASSQTGQRNTEAFF | TGCGCCAGCAGCCAAACCGGACAGAGGAACACTGAAGCTTTCTTT
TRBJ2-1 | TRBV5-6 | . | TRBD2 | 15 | CASSWGLAGNNEQFF | TGTGCCAGCAGCTGGGGACTAGCGGGTAACAATGAGCAGTTCTTC
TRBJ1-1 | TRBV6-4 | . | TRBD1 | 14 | CASRPGQANTEAFF | TGTGCCAGCAGACCGGGACAGGCGAACACTGAAGCTTTCTTT
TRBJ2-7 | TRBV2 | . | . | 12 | CASRREVYEQYF | TGTGCCAGCAGACGAGAGGTCTACGAGCAGTACTTC
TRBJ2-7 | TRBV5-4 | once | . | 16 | CASSKDPQGSSYEQYF | TGTGCCAGCAGCAAGGACCCGCAGGGGAGCTCCTACGAGCAGTACTTC
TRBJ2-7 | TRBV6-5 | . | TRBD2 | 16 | CASSYSGGRVIYEQYF | TGTGCCAGCAGTTACTCTGGCGGGAGGGTAATTTACGAGCAGTACTTC
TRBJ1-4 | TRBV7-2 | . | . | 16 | CASGQQSAGSFGKLFF | TGTGCCAGCGGACAGCAGTCGGCAGGGAGTTTTGGAAAACTGTTTTTT